This section outlines one T cell receptor (beta chain) sequence together with its context. The sample is drawn from a study of identifying expanded T cells in peripheral blood. Generated by immunoSEQ multiplex PCR, the TCRdb table keeps only in-frame clones and is missing some. Among approximately 130,000 clones, approximately 86% were seen once, and the ten largest hold approximately 8%. Trimming cost V 8 bases and J 5 bases, with 15 bases left between them. The germline CDR1 and CDR2 sequences are MNHEY and SVGAGI. This CDR3 comprises 13 residues. The chain is built from TRBV6-5 and TRBJ2-5; unclear D gene. This sequence originates from a person aged 18 to 75 in good health. Input material: blood. The CDR3 nucleotides are TGTGCCAGCGCTTACCGTAGGTGGGAGACCCAGTACTTC. As protein: CASAYRRWETQYF.